This T cell receptor beta chain was sequenced for a study of T cell repertoires in cytomegalovirus infection (dated by TCRdb to about 2019). About the full investigation: The HLA type of each donor mattered for the analysis, because public TCR beta signatures pointed to carriage of CMV infection along with the matching HLA type. The full study reports these points: In both this cohort and an independent roughly 330-donor cohort, the cumulative frequency of public TCR beta family members distinguished carriers of CMV infection plus the relevant HLA type. The ex vivo response was dominated by HLA-C-restricted CMV-specific TCR beta clonotypes, which also provided the single most frequent clonotype in two of eight donors.

Sequenced on an Illumina HiSeq 1500. The public reads were reanalyzed by TCRdb: fastp trimming at Q25, MiXCR alignment, in-frame beta chains only. Merged by CDR3 protein, the rows form single entries marked with the most common genes and DNA. The sample yields about 740,000 distinct CDR3 sequences; roughly 35% were counted once. The top ten clonotypes cover roughly 2.8% of the sample. This clonotype turned up a few times. What antigen it recognizes has not been identified. No base quality information exists; no much larger clone differs at one position. The CDR3 covers 18 residues, taking in both the cysteine and the phenylalanine. The only DNA kept is the CDR3, 54 bases in frame from the first base. V loses 6 bases, J loses 5 bases, and the germline ends lie 23 bases apart. As encoded in the germline V gene (reference sequence), CDR1 is LNHDA while CDR2 is SQIVND.

The sequence is built from TRBV19 and TRBJ1-6, with no confident D gene call. What was sequenced was PBMCs. This TCR derives from a human donor in good health (CMV status not recorded). Some clones in this sample may be carry-over from other donors' samples. The sequenced DNA is TGTGCCAGTAGCCCGGCAACTACACGCCCTTATCATAATTCACCCCTCCACTTT. It codes for CASSPATTRPYHNSPLHF. With the rest looked up from the reference TRBV19 and TRBJ1-6 genes rather than sequenced, the full variable domain is DGGITQSPKYLFRKEGQNVTLSCEQNLNHDAMYWYRQDPGQGLRLIYYSQIVNDFQKGDIAEGYSVSREKKESFPLTVTSAQKNPTAFYLCASSPATTRPYHNSPLHFGNGTRLTVT.